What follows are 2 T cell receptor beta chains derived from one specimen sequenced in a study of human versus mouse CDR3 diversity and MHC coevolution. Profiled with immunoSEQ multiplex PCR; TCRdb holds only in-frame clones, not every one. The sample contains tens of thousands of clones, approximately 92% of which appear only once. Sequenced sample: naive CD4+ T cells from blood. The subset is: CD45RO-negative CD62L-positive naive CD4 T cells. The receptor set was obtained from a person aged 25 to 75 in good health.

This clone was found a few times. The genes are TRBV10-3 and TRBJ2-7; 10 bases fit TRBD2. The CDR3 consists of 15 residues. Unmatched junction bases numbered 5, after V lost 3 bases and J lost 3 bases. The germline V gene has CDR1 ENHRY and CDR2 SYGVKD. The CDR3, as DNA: TGTGCCATCAGTGATCCCGGGACTAGCGACTACGAGCAGTACTTC. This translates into CAISDPGTSDYEQYF.

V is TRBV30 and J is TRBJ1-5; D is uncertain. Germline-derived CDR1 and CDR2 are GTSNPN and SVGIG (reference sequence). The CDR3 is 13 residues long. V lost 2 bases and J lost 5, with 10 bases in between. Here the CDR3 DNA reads TGTGCCTGGAGTCGGTCCCGGGATCAGCCCCAGCATTTT. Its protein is CAWSRSRDQPQHF.